The 9 T cell receptor beta chains in this list originate from one sample, sequenced in a study of cytomegalovirus exposure and HLA in healthy donors. In the PCR, 60 Vbeta and 13 Jbeta primers were used. Data came from immunoSEQ multiplex PCR; TCRdb stores just in-frame clones and leaves some out. The repertoire holds roughly 230,000 clones, with 78% as singletons. The sequencing input was PBMCs. The receptors were sampled from a boy younger than 18 in good health and CMV-seronegative.

This clone was counted a single time. The chain has TRBV6-5 and TRBJ2-2; TRBD2 might be the D (5 bases). This CDR3 region has 14 residues. V was pared by 10 bases and J by 2 bases, with 14 bases between. Looked up from germline, CDR1 is MNHEY and CDR2 is SVGAGI. CDR3 amino acids: CATTRGYNTGELFF. Here the CDR3 DNA reads TGTGCCACCACCCGCGGGTACAACACCGGGGAGCTGTTTTTT.

The chain recombines TRBV4-1 with TRBJ2-2; 10 bases align to TRBD2. V lost 5 bases to trimming and J lost 1 base; unmatched junction nucleotides: 4. Germline V gene data show CDR1 as MGHRA and CDR2 as YSYEKL. The CDR3 loop spans 16 amino acids. For the CDR3, the DNA is TGCGCCAGCAGCAAAGGACTAGCGGTGAACACCGGGGAGCTGTTTTTT. It specifies CASSKGLAVNTGELFF.

This clone was detected only a few times. The chain has TRBV11-2 and TRBJ2-3; D gene ambiguous. Germline CDR1 and CDR2: SGHAT and FQNNGV. V was pared by 0 bases and J by 2 bases, with 3 bases between. The CDR3 length is 13 residues. The CDR3, as DNA: TGTGCCAGCAGCTTAGAGTACACAGATACGCAGTATTTT. Encoded protein: CASSLEYTDTQYF.

The chain recombines TRBV23-1 with TRBJ1-2; possible D gene TRBD1, 5 bases. TRBV23-1 qualifies as an ORF whose function is uncertain. The CDR3 loop spans 18 amino acids. V lost 8 bases to trimming and J lost 1 base, with 26 bases between them. In DNA, the CDR3 is TGCGCCAGCTGGGTGAAGAGGCAGGGTATTTCAAATAACTATGGCTACACCTTC. It translates to CASWVKRQGISNNYGYTF.

This clone has only one observation. The chain combines TRBV27 with TRBJ2-3; 8 nucleotides line up with TRBD2. V lost 6 bases and J lost 0; bases outside the gene matches: 8. The CDR3 is 16 amino acids. CDR1 is MNHEY, CDR2 SMNVEV, per germline (reference sequence). CDR3 nucleotides: TGTGCCAGCAGCCCGCGGGGGGCCCCTAGCACAGATACGCAGTATTTT. It is translated as CASSPRGAPSTDTQYF.

Only a few counts were recorded for this clone. The chain uses TRBV5-1 and TRBJ1-1; 7 bases match TRBD1. From germline, CDR1 is SGHRS and CDR2 YFSETQ. The CDR3 runs to 16 residues. Trimming took 4 bases from V and 0 from J; bases not matched to a gene: 9. In DNA, the CDR3 is TGCGCCAGCAGCGCAACAGGGGAGAGGGTGAACACTGAAGCTTTCTTT. Amino acid sequence: CASSATGERVNTEAFF.

The chain combines TRBV6-4 with TRBJ2-1, with 8 bases fitting TRBD2. The CDR3 covers 14 residues. J was trimmed by 7 bases and V by 5 bases; bases with no gene match: 7. The germline gives CDR1 MRHNA, CDR2 SNTAGT. CDR3 in amino acids: CASSQAGVSNEQFF. In nucleotides, the CDR3 is TGTGCCAGCAGTCAAGCGGGAGTCAGTAATGAGCAGTTCTTC.

Written as DNA, the CDR3 is TGTGCCAGTATGCCTAGCGCGAACACCGGGGAGCTGTTTTTT. It is translated as CASMPSANTGELFF. This chain uses TRBV25-1 with TRBJ2-2; a weak D match, TRBD2 (6 bases). Trimming left V 9 bases short and J 0 bases short, with 11 bases between. This CDR3 has 14 amino acids. Germline lookup yields CDR1 MGHDK and CDR2 SYGVNS. Full variable domain (rest looked up from reference TRBV25-1 and TRBJ2-2): EADIYQTPRYLVIGTGKKITLECSQTMGHDKMYWYQQDPGMELHLIHYSYGVNSTEKGDLSSESTVSRIRTEHFPLTLESARPSHTSQYLCASMPSANTGELFFGEGSRLTVL.

This chain joins TRBV28 and TRBJ1-5, with D possibly matching TRBD1 (5 bases). Germline V CDR1 and CDR2: MDHEN, SYDVKM. The V end was cut by 2 bases, the J end by 0 bases, with 11 bases between. The CDR3 loop spans 16 amino acids. CDR3: CASSLTQDYSNQPQHF. CDR3 bases: TGTGCCAGCAGTTTAACACAGGATTATAGCAATCAGCCCCAGCATTTT.